The clone carrying this TCR beta chain has a count of ten or more. Antigen: not known. The data were obtained in a study of T cells in Graves' hyperthyroidism and ophthalmopathy. This CDR3 contains 16 residues. With 6 bases clipped from V and 8 bases from J, the junction kept 9 bases outside the gene matches. CDR1 SNHLY and CDR2 FYNNEI come from the germline V gene. The study excluded patients with uncontrolled infection, other autoimmune disease, pregnancy or lactation. Study conclusions and caveats: A model using 13 V-J features told ophthalmopathy apart from stable hyperthyroidism. In blood, most of the thyroid clonotypes expanded above 0.001 were also present.

RNA transcripts gave rise to amplified TCR beta CDR3 regions. Researchers ran a first-round RT-PCR on the TCR CDR3 using the HTBI primer set. TCRdb reprocessed the multiplex PCR reads with MiXCR, giving one entry per CDR3 protein. The table lists 250,000 or so distinct CDR3 sequences, about a sixth of them singletons. The sequencing input was blood. The clonotype originates from a woman aged 18-29 years with Graves' ophthalmopathy. The V call is TRBV2, the J call TRBJ2-1; TRBD2 matches at 14 bases. CDR3 protein: CASRAAGTSGSDEQFF. The CDR3 DNA reads TGTGCCAGCAGGGCAGCCGGGACTAGCGGGAGCGATGAGCAGTTCTTC.